What follows are 24 T cell receptor beta chains derived from one specimen sequenced in a study of T-cell reconstitution after alpha-beta-depleted transplantation in children. TCRbeta library construction was performed incorporating unique molecular identifiers. Via MiXCR, TCRdb re-called the PCR reads, giving one row per CDR3 protein. The sample consists of a few hundred thousand distinct CDR3 sequences, 11% of them appearing once. The sample consisted of peripheral blood, taken 180 days after TCRalphabeta/CD19-depleted stem cell transplant. The origin of the receptors is a male patient aged 2-9 years who had a stem cell transplant for chronic granulomatous disease, so the T cells may come from the graft donor.

This clonotype was detected ten times or more. This chain links TRBV29-1 with TRBJ2-1; 8 bases match TRBD1. Germline V CDR1 and CDR2: SQVTM, ANQGSEA. The CDR3 totals 13 residues. Trimming took 3 bases from V and 10 from J; bases not matched to a gene: 8. CDR3 region: CSVDRGRGREQFF. The CDR3 DNA reads TGCAGCGTTGACAGGGGGCGGGGACGGGAGCAGTTCTTC.

The sample holds many counts of this clonotype. V is TRBV12-3 or TRBV12-4 and J is TRBJ2-2; 11 nucleotides agree with TRBD2. V shed 6 bases, J shed 5 bases, and the junction held 5 bases outside the gene matches. The CDR3 consists of 15 residues. CDR3 sequence (DNA): TGTGCCAGCAGACTAGCGGGAGCAACGACCGGGGAGCTGTTTTTT. It yields the protein CASRLAGATTGELFF.

As for this clonotype: A much larger clone sits a single nucleotide away, making a read error possible. The chain employs TRBV6-2 or TRBV6-3 and TRBJ2-1; TRBD2 matches 12 bases. This CDR3 has 15 amino acids. Trimming took 2 bases from V and 8 from J; bases not matched to a gene: 4. Germline V CDR1 and CDR2: MNHEY, SVGEGT. The CDR3 DNA is TGTGCCAGCAGTTACCTAGCGGGGGGGCTTGATGAGCAGTTCTTC. Translation: CASSYLAGGLDEQFF.

This clonotype was counted many times. J is TRBJ2-3 and V is TRBV10-3; tentative D call: TRBD1 (6 bases). Trimming removed 0 bases at V and 0 bases at J, with 7 bases between. This CDR3 spans 15 amino acids. CDR1 ENHRY and CDR2 SYGVKD come from the germline V gene. The CDR3, as DNA: TGTGCCATCAGTGAGTCTGGGGGCAGCACAGATACGCAGTATTTT. As protein: CAISESGGSTDTQYF.

This clonotype was detected many times. V and J are TRBV29-1 and TRBJ2-1; 8 bases fit TRBD1. Germline CDR1 and CDR2: SQVTM and ANQGSEA. The ends lost 2 bases at V and 5 bases at J; junction bases unmatched: 8. The CDR3 length is 15 residues. The CDR3 DNA reads TGCAGCGTTGAAAACCGGGACAGGAGAAACAATGAGCAGTTCTTC. This codes for CSVENRDRRNNEQFF.

The V call is TRBV3-1, the J call TRBJ2-1; D not resolved. The CDR3 runs 15 residues. V lost 0 bases and J lost 4, with 10 bases in between. Germline V gene data show CDR1 as LGHDT and CDR2 as YNNKEL (reference sequence). The CDR3 DNA is TGTGCCAGCAGCCAAGATATTAACGCTTACAATGAGCAGTTCTTC. This codes for CASSQDINAYNEQFF.

Details on this clonotype: Its ends do not fully match the called genes, so a read error is possible. The chain employs TRBV20-1 and TRBJ2-1; D tentatively reads TRBD1 or TRBD2 (6 bases each). The CDR3 loop spans 14 amino acids. Germline V gene sequence: CDR1 DFQATT, CDR2 SNEGSKA (reference sequence). CDR3 sequence reads: CSARKPGAYSEQFF. CDR3 DNA: TGCAGTGCTAGAAAACCGGGGGCGTACAGTGAGCAGTTCTTC.

This clonotype was observed at least ten times. The rearrangement uses TRBV7-9 and TRBJ2-1, with D possibly being TRBD2 (5 bases). Germline loops: CDR1 SEHNR, CDR2 FQNEAQ (reference sequence). The CDR3 covers 16 residues. Trimming took off 5 bases at V and 4 bases at J, with 18 bases between the two ends. The CDR3 region is CASSLRREPLYNEQFF. CDR3 sequence (DNA): TGTGCCAGCAGCCTTAGAAGGGAGCCTCTTTACAATGAGCAGTTCTTC.

This clonotype was counted many times. The chain has TRBV4-3 and TRBJ1-2; the D is unclear. CDR3 length: 16 residues. Germline-derived CDR1 and CDR2 are LGHNA and YSLEER. With 0 bases removed from V and 6 bases from J, the gap between germline ends came to 17 bases. The chain's CDR3 is CASSQDRRRTRHGYTF. CDR3 in DNA: TGCGCCAGCAGCCAAGATAGGCGACGAACTCGGCATGGCTACACCTTC.

This clonotype was counted ten times or more. The CDR3 DNA sequence: TGTGCCAGCACCCTTTTAGCGGGAATTGTCACCGGGGAGCTGTTTTTT. It translates to CASTLLAGIVTGELFF. J is TRBJ2-2 and V is TRBV4-2; 8 nucleotides agree with TRBD2. V lost 7 bases and J lost 4; bases outside the gene matches: 11. Germline V lookup: CDR1 LGHNA, CDR2 YNFKEQ. The CDR3 totals 16 residues.

This clonotype was seen at least ten times. The chain links TRBV5-1 to TRBJ2-3, with 7 nucleotides matching TRBD1. Germline loops: CDR1 SGHRS, CDR2 YFSETQ. There are 14 residues in the CDR3. J gave up 6 bases and V 4 bases, and 8 bases lay outside the gene matches. This chain's CDR3 is CASSRKTGTDTQYF. Written as DNA, the CDR3 is TGCGCCAGCAGCCGAAAGACAGGGACGGATACGCAGTATTTT.

This clonotype was recorded at least ten times. The rearrangement links TRBV20-1 to TRBJ2-7; the D gene is possibly TRBD1 (6 bases). The germline V gene has CDR1 DFQATT and CDR2 SNEGSKA (reference sequence). The V end was cut by 6 bases, the J end by 1 base, with 16 bases between. This CDR3 is 14 amino acids long. Here the CDR3 reads CSALKIQGSYEQYF. DNA for the CDR3: TGCAGTGCCCTAAAAATACAGGGATCCTACGAGCAGTACTTC.

This clonotype was seen repeatedly, ten times or more. The CDR3 region has the DNA TGTGCCAGCACCTACCCCGGGGAGCTGTTTTTT. This translates into CASTYPGELFF. This chain uses TRBV6-1 with TRBJ2-2; D not resolved. V was shortened by 7 bases and J by 6 bases, with 6 bases between the two germline ends. The CDR3 length is 11 residues. Germline assignment: CDR1 MNHNS and CDR2 SASEGT.

The chain combines TRBV18 with TRBJ1-2; 8 bases fit TRBD1. With 3 bases clipped from V and 8 bases from J, the junction kept 8 bases outside the gene matches. The CDR3 extends over 14 amino acids. Germline-derived CDR1 and CDR2 are KGHSH and LQKENI. The CDR3 DNA is TGTGCCAGCTCACCGGTTCAGGGGGCGAACGGCTACACCTTC. Its translation: CASSPVQGANGYTF.

This clonotype has ten or more counts. The genes are TRBV20-1 and TRBJ2-5; D call uncertain. CDR1 is DFQATT and CDR2 is SNEGSKA in the germline V gene (reference sequence). Deletions cut 4 bases from V and 5 bases from J, with 20 bases between. The CDR3 consists of 15 residues. The CDR3 nucleotides are TGCAGTGCTACAGCCCGGACCCAGCCCCCGGAGACCCAGTACTTC. Protein sequence: CSATARTQPPETQYF.

This clonotype was counted at least ten times. The chain combines TRBV5-1 with TRBJ1-4; TRBD1 aligns across 10 bases. This CDR3 region has 15 residues. V shed 3 bases, J shed 5 bases, and the junction held 4 bases outside the gene matches. CDR1 is SGHRS and CDR2 is YFSETQ in the germline V gene. The CDR3: CASSSDRGRNEKLFF. CDR3 nucleotide sequence: TGCGCCAGCAGCTCAGACAGGGGGCGGAATGAAAAACTGTTTTTT.

V and J are TRBV30 and TRBJ2-2, with D possibly TRBD1 on 6 matching bases. The CDR3 sequence is 14 residues long. Trimming pared 3 bases from V and 8 bases from J, leaving 16 bases between. Germline V gene sequence: CDR1 GTSNPN, CDR2 SVGIG (reference sequence). CDR3: CAWSPWTALGELFF. The DNA of the CDR3 is TGTGCCTGGAGCCCCTGGACAGCCCTAGGGGAGCTGTTTTTT.

This clonotype was detected ten times or more. This chain connects TRBV29-1 to TRBJ2-5, with D tentatively TRBD1 (6 bases). CDR3 length: 16 amino acids. V gave up 0 bases and J gave up 2 bases, with 16 bases separating them. Germline V CDR1 and CDR2: SQVTM, ANQGSEA. CDR3 DNA sequence: TGCAGCGTTGAAGATCGGACAGATACCTTTCAAGAGACCCAGTACTTC. This gives the protein CSVEDRTDTFQETQYF.

The table lists this clonotype with many counts. This chain joins TRBV28 and TRBJ2-1; TRBD2 agrees at 7 bases. Germline V gene lookup returns CDR1 MDHEN and CDR2 SYDVKM. Losses at the gene ends were 3 bases for V and 3 bases for J; bases not matched to a gene: 5. This CDR3 comprises 15 residues. This CDR3 is CASSFGGGNYNEQFF. The CDR3 region has the DNA TGTGCCAGCAGTTTTGGGGGAGGGAACTACAATGAGCAGTTCTTC.

The chain uses TRBV5-6 and TRBJ2-3, with 8 bases lining up with TRBD2. From germline, CDR1 is SGHDT and CDR2 YYEEEE. Trimming took 0 bases from V and 3 from J; bases not matched to a gene: 18. The length of the CDR3 is 20 residues. CDR3 in DNA: TGTGCCAGCAGCTTGGGGGTCCGGGTATTCACCACGGGGGGGACAGATACGCAGTATTTT. It translates to CASSLGVRVFTTGGTDTQYF.

On this clonotype itself: A read error is possible here, since a much larger clone lies one base away. The CDR3 DNA reads TGTGCCAGCAGCCCCGGGCGGGTTACCTACGAGCAGTACTTC. The encoded protein is CASSPGRVTYEQYF. J is TRBJ2-7 and V is TRBV4-2, with a possible D match to TRBD2 (5 bases). CDR1 is LGHNA and CDR2 is YNFKEQ in the germline V gene. V lost 4 bases to trimming and J lost 2 bases, with 12 bases between them. The CDR3 is made up of 14 amino acids.

This clonotype was counted at least ten times. The rearrangement uses TRBV12-3 or TRBV12-4 and TRBJ1-5; possible D gene TRBD1, 5 bases. This CDR3 is built from 15 residues. V was cut by 5 bases and J by 6 bases, with 17 bases left in between. In DNA form, the CDR3 reads TGTGCCAGCAGTGGTCCTCAGGGAGGGAGTCAGCCCCAGCATTTT. Translation gives CASSGPQGGSQPQHF.

There are many counts of this clonotype. The chain is built from TRBV11-3 and TRBJ2-1; possible D gene TRBD1, 5 bases. There are 16 residues in the CDR3. Deletions cut 0 bases from V and 3 bases from J, with 12 bases between. CDR1 is SGHNT, CDR2 YENEEA, per germline. CDR3 nucleotide sequence: TGTGCCAGCAGCTTAGAATTCAGGGCAGGCTACAATGAGCAGTTCTTC. Its protein is CASSLEFRAGYNEQFF.

This clonotype was counted at least ten times. The gene calls are TRBV3-1 and TRBJ2-3; D may be TRBD1 (6 bases). CDR1 is LGHDT and CDR2 is YNNKEL in the germline V gene (reference sequence). This CDR3 has 16 residues. V gave up 5 bases and J gave up 4 bases, with 19 bases separating them. The CDR3 DNA sequence: TGTGCCAGCAGCTACTCATCAGGGGCTTTGGCAGATACGCAGTATTTT. Its protein is CASSYSSGALADTQYF.